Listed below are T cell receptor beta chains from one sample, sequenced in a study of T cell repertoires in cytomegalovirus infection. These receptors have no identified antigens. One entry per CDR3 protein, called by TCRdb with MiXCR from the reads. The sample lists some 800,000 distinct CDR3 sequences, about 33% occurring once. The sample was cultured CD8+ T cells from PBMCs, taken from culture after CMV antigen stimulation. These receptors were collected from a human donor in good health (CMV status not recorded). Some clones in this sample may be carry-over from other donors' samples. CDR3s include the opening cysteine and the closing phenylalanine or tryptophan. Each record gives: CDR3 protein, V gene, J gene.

CASGTQGNEQFF	TRBV6-5	TRBJ2-1
CASILAGATFF	TRBV5-1	TRBJ2-1
CASVRTEINSENYGYTF	TRBV13	TRBJ1-2
CASSTGFWEQYF	TRBV7-6	TRBJ2-7
CASTMTRQGTQYF	TRBV12-3/TRBV12-4	TRBJ2-5
CASRQLAGGDTQYF	TRBV10-2	TRBJ2-3
CASSRFRDRGRGTEAFF	TRBV4-2	TRBJ1-1
CASSLGEGQDEKLFF	TRBV7-2	TRBJ1-4
CASSYSNKDYEQYF	TRBV6-2/TRBV6-3	TRBJ2-7
CASSLFWDTEAFF	TRBV5-5	TRBJ1-1
CASSLVGSTQPQHF	TRBV5-5	TRBJ1-5
CASSPLLTVDNEQFF	TRBV4-1	TRBJ2-1
CASSLRQGIATNEKLFF	TRBV5-6	TRBJ1-4
CVSSERDLNTEAFF	TRBV6-6	TRBJ1-1
CASSLGSANEQFF	TRBV13	TRBJ2-1
CASSLGLSGGTGNTIYF	TRBV7-9	TRBJ1-3
CASSPDLSPGQGHGYTF	TRBV7-2	TRBJ1-2
CASSFGTGGYYGYTF	TRBV27	TRBJ1-2
CASDYRGGASMNEQFF	TRBV5-8	TRBJ2-1
CASSQDVGQAINYGYTF	TRBV4-3	TRBJ1-2
CANSDTGNTEAFF	TRBV6-4	TRBJ1-1
CASSPASGGYNEQFF	TRBV7-8	TRBJ2-1
CASSDLVVSEAFF	TRBV25-1	TRBJ1-1
CASSQGAVAGELFF	TRBV7-8	TRBJ2-2
CASSPSSVTAPNTEAFF	TRBV12-3/TRBV12-4	TRBJ1-1